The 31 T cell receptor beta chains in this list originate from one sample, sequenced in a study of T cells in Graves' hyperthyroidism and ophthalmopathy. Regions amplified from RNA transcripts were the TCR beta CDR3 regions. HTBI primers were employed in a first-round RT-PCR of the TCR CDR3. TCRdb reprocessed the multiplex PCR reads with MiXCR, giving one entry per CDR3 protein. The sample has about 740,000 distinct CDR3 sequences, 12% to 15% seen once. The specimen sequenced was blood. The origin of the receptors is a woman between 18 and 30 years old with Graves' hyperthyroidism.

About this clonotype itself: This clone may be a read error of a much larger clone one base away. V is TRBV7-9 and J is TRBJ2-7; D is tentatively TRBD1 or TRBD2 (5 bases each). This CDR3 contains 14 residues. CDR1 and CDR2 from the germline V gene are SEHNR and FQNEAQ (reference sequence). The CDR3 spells CTSSLSSGPHEQYF. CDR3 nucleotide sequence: TGTACCAGCAGCTTATCGTCGGGGCCCCACGAGCAGTACTTC.

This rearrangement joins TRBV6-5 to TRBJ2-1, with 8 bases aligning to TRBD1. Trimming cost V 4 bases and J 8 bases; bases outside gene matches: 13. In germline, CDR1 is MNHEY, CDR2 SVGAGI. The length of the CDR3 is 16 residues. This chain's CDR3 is CASSSERQGTRYEQFF. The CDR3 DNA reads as TGTGCCAGCAGTTCCGAACGACAGGGGACTCGGTATGAGCAGTTCTTC.

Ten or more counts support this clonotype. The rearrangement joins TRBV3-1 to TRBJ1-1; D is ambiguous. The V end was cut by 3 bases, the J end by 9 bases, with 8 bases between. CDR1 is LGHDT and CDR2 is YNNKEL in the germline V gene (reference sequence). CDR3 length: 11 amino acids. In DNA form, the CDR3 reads TGTGCCAGCAGCCAGAGGGCTCAAGCTTTCTTT. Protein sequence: CASSQRAQAFF.

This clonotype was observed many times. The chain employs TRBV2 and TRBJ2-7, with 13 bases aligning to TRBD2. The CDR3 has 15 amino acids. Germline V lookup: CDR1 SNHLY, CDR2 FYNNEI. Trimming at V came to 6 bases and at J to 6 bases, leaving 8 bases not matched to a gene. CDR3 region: CASRGTSGRAVEQYF. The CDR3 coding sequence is TGTGCCAGCAGGGGAACTAGCGGGAGGGCCGTCGAGCAGTACTTC. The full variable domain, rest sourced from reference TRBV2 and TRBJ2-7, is EPEVTQTPSHQVTQMGQEVILRCVPISNHLYFYWYRQILGQKVEFLVSFYNNEISEKSEIFDDQFSVERPDGSNFTLKIRSTKLEDSAMYFCASRGTSGRAVEQYFGPGTRLTVT.

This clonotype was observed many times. The CDR3 nucleotides read TGTGCCAGCAGCGTAAGCGGGGCGAACACCGGGGAGCTGTTTTTT. Its protein is CASSVSGANTGELFF. The V gene is TRBV6-1, the J gene TRBJ2-2; 7 bases agree with TRBD2. V gave up 6 bases and J gave up 0 bases; unmatched junction bases: 4. The CDR3 runs to 15 residues. Germline lookup yields CDR1 MNHNS and CDR2 SASEGT.

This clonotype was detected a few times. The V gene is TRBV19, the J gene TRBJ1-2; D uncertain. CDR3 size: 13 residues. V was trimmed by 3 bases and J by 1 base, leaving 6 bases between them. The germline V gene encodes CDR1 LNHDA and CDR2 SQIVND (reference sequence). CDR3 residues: CASSIRGNYGYTF. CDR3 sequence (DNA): TGTGCCAGTAGTATTCGAGGTAACTATGGCTACACCTTC.

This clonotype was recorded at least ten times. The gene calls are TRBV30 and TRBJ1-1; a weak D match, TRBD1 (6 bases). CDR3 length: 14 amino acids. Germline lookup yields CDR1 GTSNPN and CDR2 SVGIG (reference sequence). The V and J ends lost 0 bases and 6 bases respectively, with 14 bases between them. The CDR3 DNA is TGTGCCTGGAGTGTAAGGACAGTTATACCTGAAGCTTTCTTT. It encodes CAWSVRTVIPEAFF.

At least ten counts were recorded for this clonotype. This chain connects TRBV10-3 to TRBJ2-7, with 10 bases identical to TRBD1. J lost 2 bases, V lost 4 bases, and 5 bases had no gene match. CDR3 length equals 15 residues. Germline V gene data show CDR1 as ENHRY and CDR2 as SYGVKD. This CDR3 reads CAISVGDRGPYEQYF. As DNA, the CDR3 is TGTGCCATCAGTGTGGGGGACAGGGGCCCCTACGAGCAGTACTTC.

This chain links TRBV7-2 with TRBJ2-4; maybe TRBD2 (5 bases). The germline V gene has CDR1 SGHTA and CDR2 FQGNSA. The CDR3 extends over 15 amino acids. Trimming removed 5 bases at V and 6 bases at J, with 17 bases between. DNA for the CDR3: TGTGCCAGCAGCCCGCGTACTAGTCCCGGAAACATTCAGTACTTC. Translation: CASSPRTSPGNIQYF. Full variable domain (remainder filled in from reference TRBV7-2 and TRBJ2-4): GAGVSQSPSNKVTEKGKDVELRCDPISGHTALYWYRQSLGQGLEFLIYFQGNSAPDKSGLPSDRFSAERTGGSVSTLTIQRTQQEDSAVYLCASSPRTSPGNIQYFGAGTRLSVL.

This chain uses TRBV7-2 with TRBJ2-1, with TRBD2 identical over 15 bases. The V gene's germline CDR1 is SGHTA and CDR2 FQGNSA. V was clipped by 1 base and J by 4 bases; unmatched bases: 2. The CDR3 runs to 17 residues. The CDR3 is CASSLEGTSGRYNEQFF. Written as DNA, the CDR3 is TGTGCCAGCAGCTTAGAGGGGACTAGCGGGAGGTACAATGAGCAGTTCTTC.

As DNA, the CDR3 is TGCAGTGCTAGAGGGGGTAGCGGGAGGGTGTACAATGAGCAGTTCTTC. Its protein is CSARGGSGRVYNEQFF. The chain links TRBV20-1 to TRBJ2-1; 11 bases are shared with TRBD2. The J segment lost 4 bases and the V segment lost 1 base, leaving 6 bases of the junction unmatched. The CDR3 is made up of 16 amino acids. In germline, CDR1 is DFQATT, CDR2 SNEGSKA (reference sequence).

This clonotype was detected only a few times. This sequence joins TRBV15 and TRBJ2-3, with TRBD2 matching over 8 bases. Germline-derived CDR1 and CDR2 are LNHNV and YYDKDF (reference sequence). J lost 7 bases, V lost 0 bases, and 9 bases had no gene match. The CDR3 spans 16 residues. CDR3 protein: CATSRDTWREVNTQYF. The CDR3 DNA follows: TGTGCCACCAGCAGAGATACGTGGCGGGAGGTAAATACGCAGTATTTT.

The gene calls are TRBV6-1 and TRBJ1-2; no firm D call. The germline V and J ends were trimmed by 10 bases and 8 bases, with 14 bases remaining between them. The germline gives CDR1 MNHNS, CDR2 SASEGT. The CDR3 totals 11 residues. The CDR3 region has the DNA TGTGCCACCTTCGTGGCTCTAGGCTACACCTTC. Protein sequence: CATFVALGYTF.

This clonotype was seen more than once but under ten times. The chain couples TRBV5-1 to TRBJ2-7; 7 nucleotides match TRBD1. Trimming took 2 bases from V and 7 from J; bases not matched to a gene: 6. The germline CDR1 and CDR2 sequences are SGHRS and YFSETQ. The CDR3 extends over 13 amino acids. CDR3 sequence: CASSFPGTEEQYF. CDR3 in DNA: TGCGCCAGCAGCTTCCCCGGGACAGAAGAGCAGTACTTC.

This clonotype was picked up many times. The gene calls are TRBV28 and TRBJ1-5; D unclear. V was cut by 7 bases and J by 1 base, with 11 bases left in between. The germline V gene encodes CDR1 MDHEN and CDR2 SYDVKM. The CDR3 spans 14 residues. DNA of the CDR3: TGTGCCAGCATTAGGCCCCCCAGCAATCAGCCCCAGCATTTT. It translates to CASIRPPSNQPQHF. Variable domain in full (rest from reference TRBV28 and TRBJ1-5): DVKVTQSSRYLVKRTGEKVFLECVQDMDHENMFWYRQDPGLGLRLIYFSYDVKMKEKGDIPEGYSVSREKKERFSLILESASTNQTSMYLCASIRPPSNQPQHFGDGTRLSIL.

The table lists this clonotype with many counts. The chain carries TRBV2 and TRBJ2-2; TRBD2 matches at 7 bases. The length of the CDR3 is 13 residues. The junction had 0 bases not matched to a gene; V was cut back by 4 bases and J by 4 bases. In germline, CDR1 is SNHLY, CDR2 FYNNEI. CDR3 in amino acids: CASSGLATGELFF. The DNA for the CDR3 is TGTGCCAGCAGTGGACTAGCCACCGGGGAGCTGTTTTTT.

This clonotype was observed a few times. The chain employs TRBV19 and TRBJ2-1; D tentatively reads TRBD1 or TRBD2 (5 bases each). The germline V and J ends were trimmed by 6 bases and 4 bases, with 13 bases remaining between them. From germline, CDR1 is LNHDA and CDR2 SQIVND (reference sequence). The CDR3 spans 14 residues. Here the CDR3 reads CASRPSEGYNEQFF. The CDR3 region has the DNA TGTGCCAGTAGGCCCAGCGAGGGGTACAATGAGCAGTTCTTC.

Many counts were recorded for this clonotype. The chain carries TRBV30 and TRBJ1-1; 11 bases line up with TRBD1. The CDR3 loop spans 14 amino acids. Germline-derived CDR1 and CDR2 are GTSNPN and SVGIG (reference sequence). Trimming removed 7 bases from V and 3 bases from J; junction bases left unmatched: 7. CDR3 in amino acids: CASDRGPSDTEAFF. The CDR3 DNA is TGTGCCTCGGACAGGGGGCCCTCGGACACTGAAGCTTTCTTT. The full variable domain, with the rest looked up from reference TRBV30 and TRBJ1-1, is SQTIHQWPATLVQPVGSPLSLECTVEGTSNPNLYWYRQAAGRGLQLLFYSVGIGQISSEVPQNLSASRPQDRQFILSSKKLLLSDSGFYLCASDRGPSDTEAFFGQGTRLTVV.

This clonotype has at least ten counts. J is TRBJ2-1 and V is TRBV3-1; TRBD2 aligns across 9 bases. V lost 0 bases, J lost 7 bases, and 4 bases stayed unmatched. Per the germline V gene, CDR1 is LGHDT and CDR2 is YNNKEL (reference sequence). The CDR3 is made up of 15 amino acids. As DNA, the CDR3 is TGTGCCAGCAGCCAAGATCGCAGCGGGAGGAATGAGCAGTTCTTC. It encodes CASSQDRSGRNEQFF.

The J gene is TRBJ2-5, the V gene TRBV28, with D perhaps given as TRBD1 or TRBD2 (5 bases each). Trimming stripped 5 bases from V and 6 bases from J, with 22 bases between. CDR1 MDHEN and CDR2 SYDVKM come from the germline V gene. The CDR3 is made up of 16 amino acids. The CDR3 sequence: CASSPRRWDVRQTQYF. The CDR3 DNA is TGTGCCAGCAGTCCCCGTCGTTGGGACGTCCGACAGACCCAGTACTTC.

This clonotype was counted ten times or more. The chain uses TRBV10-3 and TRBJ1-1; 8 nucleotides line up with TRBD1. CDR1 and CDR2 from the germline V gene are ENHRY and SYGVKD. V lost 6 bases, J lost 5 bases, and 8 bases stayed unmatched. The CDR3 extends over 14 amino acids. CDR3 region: CAIRQTGVVTEAFF. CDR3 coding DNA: TGTGCCATCAGGCAGACAGGGGTGGTGACTGAAGCTTTCTTT.

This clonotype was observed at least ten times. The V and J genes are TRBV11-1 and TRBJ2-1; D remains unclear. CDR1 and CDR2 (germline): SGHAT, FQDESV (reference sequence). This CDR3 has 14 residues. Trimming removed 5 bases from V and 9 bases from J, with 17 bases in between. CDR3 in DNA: TGTGCCAGCAGCCCCAGGACGGGTGTAATTGAGCAGTTCTTC. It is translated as CASSPRTGVIEQFF.

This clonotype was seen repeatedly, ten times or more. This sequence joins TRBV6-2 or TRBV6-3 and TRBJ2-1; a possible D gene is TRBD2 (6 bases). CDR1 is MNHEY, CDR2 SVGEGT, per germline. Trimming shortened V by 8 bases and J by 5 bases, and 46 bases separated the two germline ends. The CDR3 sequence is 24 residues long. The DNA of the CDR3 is TGTGCCAGCGGAAAACCTCGGGTCAGGGTCTCGGGACTTAGCTACAGGAGTGGGAACAATGAGCAGTTCTTC. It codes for CASGKPRVRVSGLSYRSGNNEQFF.

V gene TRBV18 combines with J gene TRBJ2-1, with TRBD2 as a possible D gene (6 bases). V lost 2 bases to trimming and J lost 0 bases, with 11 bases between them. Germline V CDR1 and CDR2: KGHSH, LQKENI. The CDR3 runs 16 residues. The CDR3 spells CASSPFLADSYNEQFF. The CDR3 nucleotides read TGTGCCAGCTCACCATTCTTAGCGGACTCCTACAATGAGCAGTTCTTC. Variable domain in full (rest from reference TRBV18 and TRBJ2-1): NAGVMQNPRHLVRRRGQEARLRCSPMKGHSHVYWYRQLPEEGLKFMVYLQKENIIDESGMPKERFSAEFPKEGPSILRIQQVVRGDSAAYFCASSPFLADSYNEQFFGPGTRLTVL.

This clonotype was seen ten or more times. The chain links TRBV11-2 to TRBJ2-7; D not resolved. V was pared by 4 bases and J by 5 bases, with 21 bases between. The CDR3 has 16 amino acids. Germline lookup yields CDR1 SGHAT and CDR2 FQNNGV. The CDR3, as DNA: TGTGCCAGCAGCTCCTGGGCTCGGGTCCCACCCCACGAGCAGTACTTC. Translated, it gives CASSSWARVPPHEQYF.

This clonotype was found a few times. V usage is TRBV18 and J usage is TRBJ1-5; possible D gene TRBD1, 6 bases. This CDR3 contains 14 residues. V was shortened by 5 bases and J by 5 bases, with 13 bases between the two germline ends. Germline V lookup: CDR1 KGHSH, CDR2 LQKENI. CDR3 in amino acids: CASSIGGADQPQHF. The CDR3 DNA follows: TGTGCCAGCTCAATAGGGGGGGCAGATCAGCCCCAGCATTTT.

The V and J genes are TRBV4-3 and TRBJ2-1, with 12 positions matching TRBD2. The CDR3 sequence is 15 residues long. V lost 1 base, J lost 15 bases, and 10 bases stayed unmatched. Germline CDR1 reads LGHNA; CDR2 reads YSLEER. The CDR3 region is CASSQVRLAGGPGFF. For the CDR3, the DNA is TGCGCCAGCAGCCAAGTCCGGCTAGCGGGAGGGCCCGGGTTCTTC.

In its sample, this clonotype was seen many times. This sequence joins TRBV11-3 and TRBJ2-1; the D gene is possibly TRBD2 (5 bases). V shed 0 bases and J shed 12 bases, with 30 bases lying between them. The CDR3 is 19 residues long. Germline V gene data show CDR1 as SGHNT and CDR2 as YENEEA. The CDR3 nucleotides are TGTGCCAGCAGCTTAGACCACCGCGGTCTAAACCGGGGATCGTCGTGGCAGTTCTTC. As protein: CASSLDHRGLNRGSSWQFF.

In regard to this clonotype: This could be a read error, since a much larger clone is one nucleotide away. CDR3 residues: CASSFSYYEQYF. Here the CDR3 DNA reads TGTGCCAGCAGCTTCAGCTACTACGAGCAGTACTTC. The V call is TRBV7-8, the J call TRBJ2-7; D gene unclear. This CDR3 has 12 amino acids. V was trimmed by 3 bases and J by 3 bases, leaving 6 bases between them. Germline V gene data show CDR1 as SGHVS and CDR2 as FQNEAQ. The full variable domain, its missing parts supplied by reference TRBV7-8 and TRBJ2-7, is GAGVSQSPRYKVAKRGQDVALRCDPISGHVSLFWYQQALGQGPEFLTYFQNEAQLDKSGLPSDRFFAERPEGSVSTLKIQRTQQEDSAVYLCASSFSYYEQYFGPGTRLTVT.

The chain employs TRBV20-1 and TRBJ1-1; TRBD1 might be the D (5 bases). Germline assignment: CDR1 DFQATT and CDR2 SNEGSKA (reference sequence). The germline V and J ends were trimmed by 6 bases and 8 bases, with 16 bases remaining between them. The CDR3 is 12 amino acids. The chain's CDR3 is CSASRRWTEAFF. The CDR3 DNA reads TGCAGTGCCTCTCGGCGCTGGACAGAAGCTTTCTTT.

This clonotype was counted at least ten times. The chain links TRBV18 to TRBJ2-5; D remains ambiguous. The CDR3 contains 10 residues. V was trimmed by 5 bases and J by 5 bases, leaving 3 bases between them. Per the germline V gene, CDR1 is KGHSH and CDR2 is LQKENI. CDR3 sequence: CASSDETQYF. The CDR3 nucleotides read TGTGCCAGCTCAGACGAGACCCAGTACTTC.